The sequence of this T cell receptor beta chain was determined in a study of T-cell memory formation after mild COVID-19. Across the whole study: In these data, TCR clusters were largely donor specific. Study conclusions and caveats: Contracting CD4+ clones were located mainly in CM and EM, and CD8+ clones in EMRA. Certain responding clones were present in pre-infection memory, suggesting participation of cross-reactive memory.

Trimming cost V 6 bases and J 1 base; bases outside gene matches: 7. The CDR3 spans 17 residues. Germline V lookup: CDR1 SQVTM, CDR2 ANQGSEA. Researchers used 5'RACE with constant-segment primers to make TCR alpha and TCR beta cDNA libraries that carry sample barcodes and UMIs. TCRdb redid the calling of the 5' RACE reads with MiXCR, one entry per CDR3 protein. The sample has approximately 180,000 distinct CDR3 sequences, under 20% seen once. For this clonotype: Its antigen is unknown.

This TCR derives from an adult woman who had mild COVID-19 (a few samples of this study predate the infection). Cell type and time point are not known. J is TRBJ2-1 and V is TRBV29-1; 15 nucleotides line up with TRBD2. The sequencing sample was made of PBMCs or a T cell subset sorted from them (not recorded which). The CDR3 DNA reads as TGCAGCGTGTCCGGGACTAGCGGGAGGACTTCCTACAATGAGCAGTTCTTC. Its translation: CSVSGTSGRTSYNEQFF.